The source of this TCR beta chain is a study of blood T cell repertoires in COVID-19. The repertoire was sequenced with immunoSEQ multiplex PCR; TCRdb's copy has only in-frame clones and lacks some. This table holds about 190,000 clones, 84% found once. This CDR3 contains 16 residues. The germline V gene has CDR1 MNHEY and CDR2 SVGAGI. For this clone: At one of its ends the junction is not consistent with the germline gene, which may arise from a read error.

The participants were between about 18 and 95 years old and came from under 25 US areas. All recovered Cohort 3 donors got two negative PCRs, got clearance, or saw symptom resolution. Sequencing was done on a sample of PBMCs or T cells enriched from blood (not recorded which). The V and J genes are TRBV6-5 and TRBJ2-1, with TRBD2 identical over 7 bases. This clonotype was obtained from a young woman who had recovered from COVID-19. CDR3 sequence reads: CASSYSTGGLMGEQLF. The CDR3 nucleotides are TGTGCCAGCAGTTACTCTACGGGGGGTCTGATGGGTGAGCAGCTCTTC.